Shown below are 21 T cell receptor beta chains from a single sample sequenced in a study of cytomegalovirus exposure and HLA in healthy donors. The PCR ran on 60 Vbeta and 13 Jbeta primers. The table came from immunoSEQ multiplex PCR; TCRdb's copy has only in-frame clones and leaves some out. This sample has more than 80,000 clones, with roughly 70% found just once. The sequenced material came from PBMCs. The receptors come from a man aged 50 or older in good health and CMV-seronegative.

The V and J genes are TRBV5-4 and TRBJ2-2; D perhaps matches TRBD2 (6 bases). This CDR3 has 14 amino acids. From germline, CDR1 is SGHNT and CDR2 YYREEE (reference sequence). The V and J ends lost 4 bases and 1 base respectively, with 8 bases between them. The CDR3 DNA is TGTGCCAGCAGCAGGGACTGGAACACCGGGGAGCTGTTTTTT. The encoded protein is CASSRDWNTGELFF.

The genes are TRBV10-3 and TRBJ2-1; TRBD1 aligns across 7 bases. Germline trimming cut 4 bases from V and 6 bases from J; bases unmatched to any gene: 6. CDR3 length: 14 residues. Germline CDR1 ENHRY, CDR2 SYGVKD. CDR3 sequence (DNA): TGTGCCATCAGTGTTGACAGGGCATCCAATGAGCAGTTCTTC. This sequence encodes CAISVDRASNEQFF.

V usage is TRBV6-6 and J usage is TRBJ1-5, with a possible D match to TRBD1 (6 bases). Germline V CDR1 and CDR2: MNHNY, SVGAGI (reference sequence). This CDR3 has 14 residues. V lost 5 bases and J lost 3, with 11 bases in between. The DNA of the CDR3 is TGTGCCAGCAGTACGGGACACCTCAATCAGCCCCAGCATTTT. It is translated as CASSTGHLNQPQHF.

J is TRBJ2-1 and V is TRBV6-5; a weak D match, TRBD2 (5 bases). V was pared by 5 bases and J by 5 bases, with 16 bases between. Germline lookup yields CDR1 MNHEY and CDR2 SVGAGI. This CDR3 has 15 amino acids. CDR3 sequence (DNA): TGTGCCAGCAGTCCCCGCGCCCGGGAAAACAATGAGCAGTTCTTC. Residues: CASSPRARENNEQFF.

J is TRBJ2-5 and V is TRBV2, with 8 bases that match TRBD1. This CDR3 contains 16 residues. V gave up 9 bases and J gave up 2 bases; unmatched junction bases: 14. Germline assignment: CDR1 SNHLY and CDR2 FYNNEI. The CDR3 spells CARARPRTGWQETQYF. CDR3 bases: TGTGCCAGGGCCAGGCCTCGGACAGGGTGGCAAGAGACCCAGTACTTC.

The gene calls are TRBV27 and TRBJ2-5; 10 bases are shared with TRBD2. The CDR3 loop spans 14 amino acids. CDR1 and CDR2 from the germline V gene are MNHEY and SMNVEV (reference sequence). V gave up 3 bases and J gave up 4 bases; unmatched junction bases: 2. The CDR3 sequence is CASSFRLAGETQYF. For the CDR3, the DNA is TGTGCCAGCAGTTTTCGACTAGCGGGAGAGACCCAGTACTTC.

The rearrangement joins TRBV11-1 to TRBJ2-2, with 12 bases aligning to TRBD2. Germline trimming cut 4 bases from V and 7 bases from J; bases unmatched to any gene: 4. The CDR3 has 15 amino acids. The V gene's germline CDR1 is SGHAT and CDR2 FQDESV (reference sequence). In nucleotides, the CDR3 is TGTGCCAGCAGCTCTAGCGGGGGGGCGATCGGGGAGCTGTTTTTT. Protein: CASSSSGGAIGELFF. Drawing the rest from reference TRBV11-1 and TRBJ2-2, the complete variable domain is EAEVAQSPRYKITEKSQAVAFWCDPISGHATLYWYRQILGQGPELLVQFQDESVVDDSQLPKDRFSAERLKGVDSTLKIQPAELGDSAMYLCASSSSGGAIGELFFGEGSRLTVL.

The rearrangement uses TRBV19 and TRBJ2-7; D might be TRBD1 (6 bases). Germline V gene sequence: CDR1 LNHDA, CDR2 SQIVND (reference sequence). The CDR3 extends over 14 amino acids. V shed 5 bases and J shed 2 bases, with 13 bases lying between them. CDR3 bases: TGTGCCAGTAGTCAGGAACAGGGCGCCTACGAGCAGTACTTC. Translated: CASSQEQGAYEQYF.

The rearrangement uses TRBV6-5 and TRBJ1-2; TRBD1 is a possible D gene (5 bases). V lost 6 bases and J 1 base, leaving 9 bases between the germline ends. This CDR3 region has 13 residues. Germline V gives CDR1 MNHEY, CDR2 SVGAGI. CDR3 amino acids: CASSPGHNYGYTF. CDR3 sequence (DNA): TGTGCCAGCAGCCCAGGGCATAACTATGGCTACACCTTC.

This chain uses TRBV5-1 with TRBJ1-4; D possibly corresponds to TRBD1 (6 bases). Germline-derived CDR1 and CDR2 are SGHRS and YFSETQ. Trimming cost V 7 bases and J 5 bases, with 12 bases left between them. The CDR3 spans 13 residues. The DNA for the CDR3 is TGCGCCAGCCAAGGACAGCTCAATGAAAAACTGTTTTTT. The encoded protein is CASQGQLNEKLFF. The full variable domain, rest sourced from reference TRBV5-1 and TRBJ1-4, is KAGVTQTPRYLIKTRGQQVTLSCSPISGHRSVSWYQQTPGQGLQFLFEYFSETQRNKGNFPGRFSGRQFSNSRSEMNVSTLELGDSALYLCASQGQLNEKLFFGSGTQLSVL.

The chain couples TRBV7-9 to TRBJ2-2; 10 bases match TRBD1. The CDR3 length is 15 residues. Trimming cost V 7 bases and J 3 bases; bases outside gene matches: 5. Germline V gene sequence: CDR1 SEHNR, CDR2 FQNEAQ (reference sequence). In DNA form, the CDR3 reads TGTGCCAGCACTAAGGACAGGGGGGACACCGGGGAGCTGTTTTTT. Its protein is CASTKDRGDTGELFF.

CDR3 protein: CASSFDTPNYGYTF. CDR3 DNA: TGCGCCAGCAGCTTTGATACACCTAACTATGGCTACACCTTC. The genes are TRBV5-1 and TRBJ1-2; D gene uncertain. Germline V gives CDR1 SGHRS, CDR2 YFSETQ. This CDR3 region has 14 residues. The V end lost 2 bases, the J end lost 0 bases, and 8 bases lay between the germline ends.

The chain carries TRBV7-9 and TRBJ2-3; the match to TRBD2 covers 9 bases. Germline assignment: CDR1 SEHNR and CDR2 FQNEAQ (reference sequence). This CDR3 has 17 residues. The V gene end was trimmed by 4 bases and the J gene end by 4 bases; junction bases not matched to a gene: 12. CDR3 protein: CASSYLYRREGADTQYF. CDR3 coding DNA: TGTGCCAGCAGCTACTTGTATCGGCGGGAGGGCGCAGATACGCAGTATTTT.

The V and J genes are TRBV5-1 and TRBJ2-1; the D gene is possibly TRBD2 (6 bases). The CDR3 runs 15 residues. The germline gives CDR1 SGHRS, CDR2 YFSETQ. Trimming shortened V by 0 bases and J by 3 bases, and 10 bases separated the two germline ends. The CDR3 region is CASSLDWGGYNEQFF. DNA for the CDR3: TGCGCCAGCAGCTTGGATTGGGGAGGCTACAATGAGCAGTTCTTC. Using reference TRBV5-1 and TRBJ2-1 for the parts outside the CDR3, the full variable domain is KAGVTQTPRYLIKTRGQQVTLSCSPISGHRSVSWYQQTPGQGLQFLFEYFSETQRNKGNFPGRFSGRQFSNSRSEMNVSTLELGDSALYLCASSLDWGGYNEQFFGPGTRLTVL.

The rearrangement joins TRBV7-3 to TRBJ1-1; 8 bases align to TRBD1. V lost 6 bases, J lost 4 bases, and 4 bases stayed unmatched. Per germline, CDR1 SGHTA and CDR2 FQGTGA. The CDR3 spans 13 residues. CDR3 sequence reads: CASRRDRTTEAFF. Here the CDR3 DNA reads TGTGCCAGCAGACGGGACAGGACCACTGAAGCTTTCTTT.

In this sample, this clone turned up a few times. For the CDR3, the DNA is TGCAGCGTTCCACCCGGACCTTTTGGGGCTTACAATGAGCAGTTCTTC. It translates to CSVPPGPFGAYNEQFF. The chain links TRBV29-1 to TRBJ2-1; possibly TRBD1 for D (5 bases). V dropped 5 bases and J dropped 4 bases, with 21 bases sitting between them. CDR1 and CDR2 from the germline V gene are SQVTM and ANQGSEA. The CDR3 length is 16 residues.

The genes are TRBV6-1 and TRBJ1-5; D is undetermined. CDR3 size: 14 residues. In germline, CDR1 is MNHNS, CDR2 SASEGT. The V end lost 6 bases, the J end lost 2 bases, and 11 bases lay between the germline ends. The CDR3 spells CASSVDIGNQPQHF. Here the CDR3 DNA reads TGTGCCAGCAGCGTTGACATCGGCAATCAGCCCCAGCATTTT.

The chain joins TRBV30 to TRBJ1-3, with D possibly TRBD1 on 5 matching bases. CDR3 size: 14 residues. Germline V gives CDR1 GTSNPN, CDR2 SVGIG (reference sequence). V lost 2 bases to trimming and J lost 0 bases, with 8 bases between them. The DNA for the CDR3 is TGTGCCTGGAGTAGGGGTAGCTCTGGAAACACCATATATTTT. It encodes CAWSRGSSGNTIYF.

The rearrangement links TRBV11-2 to TRBJ2-3, with 8 bases lining up with TRBD1. Germline CDR1 SGHAT, CDR2 FQNNGV. V dropped 2 bases and J dropped 1; count of bases not matched to a gene: 2. The length of the CDR3 is 15 residues. CDR3 in DNA: TGTGCCAGCAGCTTAACGGGACAGGGCACAGATACGCAGTATTTT. This encodes CASSLTGQGTDTQYF.

The CDR3 DNA is TGTGCCAGCAGTGGGGCGGGGGGCCAAGAGACCCAGTACTTC. Encoded protein: CASSGAGGQETQYF. This rearrangement joins TRBV6-1 to TRBJ2-5, with 8 nucleotides matching TRBD2. This CDR3 region has 14 residues. The ends lost 4 bases at V and 1 base at J; junction bases unmatched: 2. Per the germline V gene, CDR1 is MNHNS and CDR2 is SASEGT.

In its sample, this clone was seen once. V gene TRBV28 combines with J gene TRBJ2-1; 10 bases line up with TRBD2. The germline gives CDR1 MDHEN, CDR2 SYDVKM. Trimming took 1 base from V and 8 from J; bases not matched to a gene: 8. The CDR3 loop spans 16 amino acids. CDR3 region: CASSLLGLAGAHEQFF. For the CDR3, the DNA is TGTGCCAGCAGTTTATTAGGTCTAGCGGGAGCACATGAGCAGTTCTTC.